This T cell receptor beta chain was captured in a study of T cell changes during pregnancy in multiple sclerosis (dated by TCRdb to between 2017 and 2020). Concerning the study at large: The study examined how the T cell repertoire changed over the course of pregnancy in women with multiple sclerosis.

The germline V gene sets CDR1 to LGHNT and CDR2 to FRNRAP. From the cysteine through the phenylalanine, the CDR3 covers 16 amino acids. The retained sequence is limited to the CDR3, 48 bases, with the frame set at the first base. The junction shows trimming of 6 bases on V and 4 bases on J, plus 18 bases between the germline ends. The library was made by the immunoSEQ multiplex PCR assay. TCRdb carries this immuneACCESS record with in-frame sequences only. Its versions omit some clonotypes, under half of them owing to an unresolved V gene in the studies checked, with the rest unexplained. This sample gives about 38,000 clones in total; over 90% of them show up just once. The ten largest account for roughly 0.38% of the sample. A remark on this clone: Its antigen is not yet known. No clone much larger than this one lies a single base away; base qualities are absent.

The sample was CD4+ T cells from peripheral blood mononuclear cells, taken after pregnancy. This clonotype was sampled from a female donor in good health, enrolled as a control in a pregnancy study. The rearrangement combines TRBV12-5 with TRBJ1-4; possibly the D gene is TRBD1, per 5 matching bases. The encoded CDR3 is CASGGSQGEVNEKLFF. The nucleotide sequence reads as follows: TGTGCTAGTGGAGGTAGCCAAGGGGAAGTTAATGAAAAACTGTTTTTT.